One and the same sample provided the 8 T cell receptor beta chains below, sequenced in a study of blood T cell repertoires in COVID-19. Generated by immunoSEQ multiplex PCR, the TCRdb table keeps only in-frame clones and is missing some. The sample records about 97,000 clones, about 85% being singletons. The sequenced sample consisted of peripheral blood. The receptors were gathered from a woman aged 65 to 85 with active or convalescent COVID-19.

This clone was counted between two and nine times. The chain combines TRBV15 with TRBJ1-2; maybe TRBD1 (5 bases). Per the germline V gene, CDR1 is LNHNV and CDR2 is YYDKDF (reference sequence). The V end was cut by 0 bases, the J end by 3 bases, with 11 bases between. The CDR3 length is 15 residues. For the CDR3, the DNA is TGTGCCACCAGCAGAGATAGGGGAATGGACTATGGCTACACCTTC. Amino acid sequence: CATSRDRGMDYGYTF.

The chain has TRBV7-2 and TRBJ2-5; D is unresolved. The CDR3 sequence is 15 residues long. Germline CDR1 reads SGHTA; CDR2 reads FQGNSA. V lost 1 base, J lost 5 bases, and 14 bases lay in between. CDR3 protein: CASSLEWSSPETQYF. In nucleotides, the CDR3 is TGTGCCAGCAGCTTAGAGTGGAGTAGCCCCGAGACCCAGTACTTC.

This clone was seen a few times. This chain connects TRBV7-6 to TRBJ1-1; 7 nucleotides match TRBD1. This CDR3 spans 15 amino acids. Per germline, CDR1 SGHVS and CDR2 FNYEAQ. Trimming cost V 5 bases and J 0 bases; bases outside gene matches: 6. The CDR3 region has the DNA TGTGCCAGCAGCCGTAGACAGGGATTGAACACTGAAGCTTTCTTT. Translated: CASSRRQGLNTEAFF.

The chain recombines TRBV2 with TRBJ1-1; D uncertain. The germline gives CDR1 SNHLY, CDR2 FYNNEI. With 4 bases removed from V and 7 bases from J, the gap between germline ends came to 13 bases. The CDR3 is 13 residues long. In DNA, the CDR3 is TGTGCCAGCAGTGGTCGGAGGGAGGATGAAGCTTTCTTT. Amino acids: CASSGRREDEAFF.

CDR3 sequence: CASSSDNSGSYEQYF. The CDR3 DNA is TGTGCCAGCAGCTCAGATAATAGCGGGAGTTACGAGCAGTACTTC. The chain combines TRBV7-2 with TRBJ2-7; 9 nucleotides align to TRBD2. V trimming: 4 bases; J trimming: 4 bases; junction bases outside the gene matches: 8. The germline gives CDR1 SGHTA, CDR2 FQGNSA. The CDR3 consists of 15 residues. Supplemented by reference TRBV7-2 and TRBJ2-7, the full variable domain reads GAGVSQSPSNKVTEKGKDVELRCDPISGHTALYWYRQSLGQGLEFLIYFQGNSAPDKSGLPSDRFSAERTGGSVSTLTIQRTQQEDSAVYLCASSSDNSGSYEQYFGPGTRLTVT.

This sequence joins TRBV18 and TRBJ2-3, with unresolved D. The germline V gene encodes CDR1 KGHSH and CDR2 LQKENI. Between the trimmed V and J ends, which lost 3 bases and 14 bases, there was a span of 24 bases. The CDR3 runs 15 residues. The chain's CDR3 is CASSPQVSVAPQWYF. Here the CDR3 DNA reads TGTGCCAGCTCACCCCAGGTCTCAGTTGCTCCACAGTGGTATTTT. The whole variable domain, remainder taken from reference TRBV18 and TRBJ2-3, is NAGVMQNPRHLVRRRGQEARLRCSPMKGHSHVYWYRQLPEEGLKFMVYLQKENIIDESGMPKERFSAEFPKEGPSILRIQQVVRGDSAAYFCASSPQVSVAPQWYFGPGTRLTVL.

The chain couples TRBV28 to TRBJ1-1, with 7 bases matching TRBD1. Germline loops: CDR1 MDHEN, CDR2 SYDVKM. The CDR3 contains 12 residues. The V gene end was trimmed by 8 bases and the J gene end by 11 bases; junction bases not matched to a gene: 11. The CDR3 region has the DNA TGTGCCAGCGGGCGAAGGGGGCGTTCGGCTTTCTTT. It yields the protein CASGRRGRSAFF.

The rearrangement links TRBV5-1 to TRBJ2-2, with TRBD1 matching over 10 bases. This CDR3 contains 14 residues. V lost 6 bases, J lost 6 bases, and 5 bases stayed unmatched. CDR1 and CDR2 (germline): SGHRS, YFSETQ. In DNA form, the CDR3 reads TGCGCCAGCAAATTGGACAGGGGGTCCGGGGAGCTGTTTTTT. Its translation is CASKLDRGSGELFF.